This T cell receptor (beta chain) was captured in a study of identical twins. Study-level results: The models systematically underestimated how much out-of-frame TCR alpha was shared in monozygotic twins. Out-of-frame beta chain sequences displayed weaker excess sharing between twins.

V gave up 6 bases and J gave up 4 bases; unmatched junction bases: 9. The CDR3 length is 15 residues. TCRdb fed the 5' RACE reads into MiXCR, producing one record per CDR3 protein. The sample lists roughly 1,500,000 distinct CDR3 sequences, 25% to 35% seen once, with about 0.27% in the top ten. This clonotype occurred a few times. Its antigen is unidentified. Sequenced: cord blood. The sequence was collected from a newborn girl in good health. The V and J genes are TRBV12-3 or TRBV12-4 and TRBJ2-3, with TRBD2 matching over 8 bases. The CDR3 sequence: CASRSGGGSSDTQYF. CDR3 nucleotides: TGTGCCAGCAGGTCCGGGGGGGGGAGCTCAGATACGCAGTATTTT.